Listed below are T cell receptor beta chains from one sample, sequenced in a study of blood T cell repertoires in COVID-19. Profiled with immunoSEQ multiplex PCR; TCRdb holds only in-frame clones, not every one. The sample has more than 50,000 clones; 90% are singletons. The specimen was peripheral blood. The receptor source for this set is a human donor with active COVID-19. The donor label of this sample is uncertain. CDR3s leave out the opening cysteine and the closing phenylalanine or tryptophan.

v_call cdr3_aa
TRBV19 ASSSGQAYGYT
TRBV7-2 ASSSGQLVSYT
TRBV14 ASSHGHRGTEAF
TRBV2 ASSAGQPNTEAF
TRBV6-4 ASSGTSGSVGEQF
TRBV5-1 ASSLSTSGAGEQF
TRBV6-5 ASALGGVSYNEQF
TRBV12-3/TRBV12-4 ASSPQVIYGYT
TRBV4-1 ASSDPGRGPKNIQY
TRBV5-1 ASSKLTSGRGALYEQY
TRBV5-8 ASSLVQIYGYT
TRBV19 ASSAQGTNIYEQY
TRBV6-6 ASSSAEDRGRLF
TRBV24-1 ATGGQGGEQY
TRBV6-5 ASSYSGTASMAQY
TRBV29-1 SSRGGQRAETQY
TRBV19 ASSMAASGRSSYEQY
TRBV19 ASSIGTGIDGYT
TRBV3-1/TRBV3-2 ASSPGLVPD
TRBV2 ASSPPAAFGNTEAF
TRBV28 ASSLAPTGEENYGYT
TRBV27 ASRGDFSTDTQY
TRBV7-3 ASSRGLPGETQY